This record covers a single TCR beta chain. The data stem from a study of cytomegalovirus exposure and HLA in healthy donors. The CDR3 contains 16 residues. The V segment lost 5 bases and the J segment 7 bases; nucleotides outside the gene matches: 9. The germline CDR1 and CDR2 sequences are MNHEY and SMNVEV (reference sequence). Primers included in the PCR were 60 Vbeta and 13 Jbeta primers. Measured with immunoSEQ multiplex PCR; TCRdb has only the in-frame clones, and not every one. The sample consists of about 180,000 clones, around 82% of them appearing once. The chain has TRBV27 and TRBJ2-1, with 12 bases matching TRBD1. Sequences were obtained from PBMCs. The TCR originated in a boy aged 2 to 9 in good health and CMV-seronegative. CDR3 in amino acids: CASSHLRDRGLNEQFF. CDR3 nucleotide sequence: TGTGCCAGCAGTCACCTCCGGGACAGGGGGCTGAATGAGCAGTTCTTC.